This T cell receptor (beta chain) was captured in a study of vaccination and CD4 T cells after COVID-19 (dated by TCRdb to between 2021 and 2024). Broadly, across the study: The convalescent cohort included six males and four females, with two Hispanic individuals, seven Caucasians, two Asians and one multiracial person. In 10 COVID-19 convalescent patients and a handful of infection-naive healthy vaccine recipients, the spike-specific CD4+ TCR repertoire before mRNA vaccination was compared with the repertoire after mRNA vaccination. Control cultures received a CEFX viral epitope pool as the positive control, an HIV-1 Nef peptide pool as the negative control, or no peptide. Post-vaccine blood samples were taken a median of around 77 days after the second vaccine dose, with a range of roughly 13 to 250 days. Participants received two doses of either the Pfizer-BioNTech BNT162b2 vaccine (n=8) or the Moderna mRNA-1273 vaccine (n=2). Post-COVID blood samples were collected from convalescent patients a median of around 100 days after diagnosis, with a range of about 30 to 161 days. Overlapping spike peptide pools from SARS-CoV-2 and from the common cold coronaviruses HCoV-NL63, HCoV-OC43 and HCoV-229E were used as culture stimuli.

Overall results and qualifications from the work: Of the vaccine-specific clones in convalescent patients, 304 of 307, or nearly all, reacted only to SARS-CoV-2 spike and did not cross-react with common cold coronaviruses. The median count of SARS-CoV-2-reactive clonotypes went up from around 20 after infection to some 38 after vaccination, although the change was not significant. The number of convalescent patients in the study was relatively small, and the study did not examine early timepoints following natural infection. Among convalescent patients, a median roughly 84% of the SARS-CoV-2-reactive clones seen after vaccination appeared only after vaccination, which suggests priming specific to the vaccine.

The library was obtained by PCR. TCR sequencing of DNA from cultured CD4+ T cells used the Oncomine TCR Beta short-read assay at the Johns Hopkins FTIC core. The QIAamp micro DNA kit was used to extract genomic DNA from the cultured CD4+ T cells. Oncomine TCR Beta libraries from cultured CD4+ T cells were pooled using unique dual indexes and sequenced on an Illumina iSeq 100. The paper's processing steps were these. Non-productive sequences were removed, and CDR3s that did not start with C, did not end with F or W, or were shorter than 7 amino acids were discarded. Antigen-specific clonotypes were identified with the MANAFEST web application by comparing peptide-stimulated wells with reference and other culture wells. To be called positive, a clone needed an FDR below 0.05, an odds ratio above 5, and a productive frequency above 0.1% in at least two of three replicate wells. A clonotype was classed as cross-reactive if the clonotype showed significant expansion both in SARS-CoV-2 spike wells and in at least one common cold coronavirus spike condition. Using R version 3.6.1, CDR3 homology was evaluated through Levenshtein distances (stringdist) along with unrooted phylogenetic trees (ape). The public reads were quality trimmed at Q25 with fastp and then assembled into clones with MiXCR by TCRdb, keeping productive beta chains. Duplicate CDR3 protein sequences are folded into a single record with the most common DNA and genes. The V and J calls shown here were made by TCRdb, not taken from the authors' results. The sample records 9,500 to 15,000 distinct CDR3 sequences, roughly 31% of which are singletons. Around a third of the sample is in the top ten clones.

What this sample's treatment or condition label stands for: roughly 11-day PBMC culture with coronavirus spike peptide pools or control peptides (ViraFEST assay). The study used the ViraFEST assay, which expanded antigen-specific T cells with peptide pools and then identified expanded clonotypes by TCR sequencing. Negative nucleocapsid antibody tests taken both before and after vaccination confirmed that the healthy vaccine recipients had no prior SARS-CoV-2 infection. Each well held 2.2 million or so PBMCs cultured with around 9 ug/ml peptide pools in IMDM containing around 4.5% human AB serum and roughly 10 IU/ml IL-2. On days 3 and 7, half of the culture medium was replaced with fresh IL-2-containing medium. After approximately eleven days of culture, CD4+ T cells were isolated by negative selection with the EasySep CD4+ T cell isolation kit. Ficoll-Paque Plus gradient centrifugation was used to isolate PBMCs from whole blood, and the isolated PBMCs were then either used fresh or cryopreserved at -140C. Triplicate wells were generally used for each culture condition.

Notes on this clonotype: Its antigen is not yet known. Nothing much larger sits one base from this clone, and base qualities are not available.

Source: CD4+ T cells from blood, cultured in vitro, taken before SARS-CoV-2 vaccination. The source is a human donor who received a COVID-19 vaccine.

The CDR3: CASRADTYSNQPQHF. DNA sequence: TGCGCCAGCAGAGCAGACACTTATAGCAATCAGCCCCAGCATTTT. The rearranged segments are TRBV10-2 and TRBJ1-5; confidence is insufficient to name the D gene. The CDR3 covers 15 residues, taking in both the cysteine and the phenylalanine. Only the CDR3 DNA stays, 45 bases, in frame from base 1. For CDR1 and CDR2, the germline V gene lists WSHSY and SAAADI. Trimming takes 6 bases from V and 0 bases from J, and the germline ends sit 12 bases apart.